The next 25 T cell receptor beta chains were all read from a single sample in a study of blood T cells in healthy people across ages. Using a J-beta primer mix together with a sample-barcoded 5' primer, a second PCR was run for roughly 7 to 11 cycles. TCRdb itself ran the 5' RACE reads through MiXCR, one entry per CDR3 protein. The data contain hundreds of thousands of distinct CDR3 sequences, approximately 30% of them singletons. The sequencing input was blood. The source is a woman older than 75 in good health.

This clonotype was counted ten times or more. The rearrangement uses TRBV27 and TRBJ2-1, with 11 bases identical to TRBD2. CDR1 is MNHEY, CDR2 SMNVEV, per germline (reference sequence). V shed 7 bases and J 1 base; nucleotides not matched to a gene: 6. The CDR3 runs to 16 residues. CDR3 sequence reads: CASKVTSGGSYNEQFF. CDR3 in DNA: TGTGCCAGCAAGGTAACTAGCGGGGGATCCTACAATGAGCAGTTCTTC.

This clonotype has a handful of counts. V and J are TRBV2 and TRBJ1-4; the D is unclear. The length of the CDR3 is 14 residues. Germline CDR1 reads SNHLY; CDR2 reads FYNNEI. With 4 bases removed from V and 8 bases from J, the gap between germline ends came to 14 bases. The CDR3 here is CASSGLGVGEKLFF. The CDR3, as DNA: TGTGCCAGCAGTGGACTCGGGGTAGGGGAAAAACTGTTTTTT.

Of note for this clonotype: With a much larger clone just one base away, this may be a read error. The V and J genes are TRBV20-1 and TRBJ2-3; possibly TRBD2 for D (5 bases). Per the germline V gene, CDR1 is DFQATT and CDR2 is SNEGSKA (reference sequence). The CDR3 totals 12 residues. CDR3 nucleotide sequence: TGCAGTGCTGGGCGGGCGGAAGATACGCAGTGTTTT. As protein: CSAGRAEDTQCF.

Comment on this clonotype: This may be a read error: a much more frequent sequence differs by one nucleotide. The V call is TRBV7-7, the J call TRBJ2-1; no definite D call. This CDR3 has 15 residues. From germline, CDR1 is SSHAT and CDR2 FNYEAQ (reference sequence). CDR3 sequence: CASSLEMGSYNEQFF. CDR3 sequence (DNA): TGTGCTAGCAGCTTAGAGATGGGCTCCTACAATGAGCAGTTCTTC. Full variable domain (outside the CDR3, taken from reference TRBV7-7 and TRBJ2-1): GAGVSQSPRYKVTKRGQDVTLRCDPISSHATLYWYQQALGQGPEFLTYFNYEAQPDKSGLPSDRFSAERPEGSISTLTIQRTEQRDSAMYRCASSLEMGSYNEQFFGPGTRLTVL.

This chain uses TRBV10-3 with TRBJ1-2; D is undetermined. V shed 3 bases and J shed 1 base, with 3 bases lying between them. This CDR3 region has 12 residues. CDR1 and CDR2 (germline): ENHRY, SYGVKD. The DNA for the CDR3 is TGTGCCATCAGTGACAATAACTATGGCTACACCTTC. Translated: CAISDNNYGYTF.

This clonotype turned up a few times. A much larger clone lies one base from this, so it may be a read error. The V gene is TRBV7-9, the J gene TRBJ2-3; weak D call: TRBD2 (5 bases). Germline-derived CDR1 and CDR2 are SEHNR and FQNEAQ (reference sequence). There are 14 residues in the CDR3. Trimming cost V 5 bases and J 2 bases, with 11 bases left between them. DNA of the CDR3: TGTGCCAGCAGCCTTCTCGGGGTCACAGATACGCAGTATTTT. Translated, it gives CASSLLGVTDTQYF.

In this sample, this clonotype turned up a few times. The J gene is TRBJ1-5, the V gene TRBV9; D not certain. Trimming took off 3 bases at V and 11 bases at J, with 15 bases between the two ends. This CDR3 is built from 13 residues. Germline V CDR1 and CDR2: SGDLS, YYNGEE. The CDR3 loop is CASSGPDGSAQHF. The CDR3 DNA reads as TGTGCCAGCAGCGGACCCGACGGGTCAGCCCAGCATTTT.

This clonotype was seen a single time. The rearrangement links TRBV20-1 to TRBJ1-2; TRBD1 aligns across 7 bases. Per germline, CDR1 DFQATT and CDR2 SNEGSKA (reference sequence). The trim removed 7 bases at V and 0 bases at J, leaving 14 bases unmatched. The CDR3 consists of 16 residues. The DNA of the CDR3 is TGCAGTGTGGAGGGGGACAGTCAACCGGCTAACTATGGCTACACCTTC. Protein product: CSVEGDSQPANYGYTF.

This clonotype has a handful of counts. V gene TRBV28 combines with J gene TRBJ1-4; no clear D. CDR3 length: 14 residues. Trimming removed 2 bases at V and 0 bases at J, with 4 bases between. Germline V CDR1 and CDR2: MDHEN, SYDVKM. CDR3 sequence: CASSLVSTNEKLFF. Here the CDR3 DNA reads TGTGCCAGCAGTTTAGTATCAACTAATGAAAAACTGTTTTTT.

There are many counts of this clonotype. V gene TRBV7-8 combines with J gene TRBJ2-5, with TRBD2 identical over 7 bases. The CDR3 length is 15 residues. V gave up 2 bases and J gave up 5 bases; unmatched junction bases: 8. Germline values: CDR1 SGHVS, CDR2 FQNEAQ. As DNA, the CDR3 is TGTGCCAGCAGCTTATACCCCCAGGGAGGGGAGACCCAGTACTTC. Its protein is CASSLYPQGGETQYF.

The chain links TRBV5-1 to TRBJ1-2; a weak D match, TRBD1 (6 bases). CDR1 is SGHRS, CDR2 YFSETQ, per germline. V lost 3 bases and J 5 bases, leaving 11 bases between the germline ends. The CDR3 contains 13 residues. As DNA, the CDR3 is TGCGCCAGCAGCTCTGGGACACTTTATGGCTACACCTTC. Its translation is CASSSGTLYGYTF. Together with reference TRBV5-1 and TRBJ1-2, the CDR3 gives the full variable domain: KAGVTQTPRYLIKTRGQQVTLSCSPISGHRSVSWYQQTPGQGLQFLFEYFSETQRNKGNFPGRFSGRQFSNSRSEMNVSTLELGDSALYLCASSSGTLYGYTFGSGTRLTVV.

This clonotype showed up just a few times. The J gene is TRBJ1-6, the V gene TRBV11-2; TRBD1 matches at 11 bases. The CDR3 runs 15 residues. The V gene's germline CDR1 is SGHAT and CDR2 FQNNGV. Germline trimming cut 5 bases from V and 11 bases from J; bases unmatched to any gene: 8. The CDR3 protein is CASSLRTGGDPPLHF. For the CDR3, the DNA is TGTGCCAGCAGCCTACGGACAGGGGGCGATCCACCCCTCCACTTT. Together with reference TRBV11-2 and TRBJ1-6, the CDR3 gives the full variable domain: EAGVAQSPRYKIIEKRQSVAFWCNPISGHATLYWYQQILGQGPKLLIQFQNNGVVDDSQLPKDRFSAERLKGVDSTLKIQPAKLEDSAVYLCASSLRTGGDPPLHFGNGTRLTVT.

This clonotype was observed many times. The J gene is TRBJ2-7, the V gene TRBV20-1; the D call may be TRBD1 or TRBD2 (5 bases each). CDR1 is DFQATT, CDR2 SNEGSKA, per germline (reference sequence). The CDR3 length is 16 residues. V lost 3 bases and J 1 base, leaving 19 bases between the germline ends. The CDR3 sequence: CSASSMGTAVSYEQYF. CDR3 nucleotides: TGCAGTGCTAGTAGTATGGGGACGGCGGTTTCCTACGAGCAGTACTTC.

The sample holds many counts of this clonotype. Here the CDR3 DNA reads TGCGCCAGCAGCTTGGCAGGGATCAATGAGCAGTTCTTC. The encoded protein is CASSLAGINEQFF. J is TRBJ2-1 and V is TRBV5-1, with D perhaps matching TRBD1 (5 bases). The CDR3 sequence is 13 residues long. Trimming removed 0 bases at V and 6 bases at J, with 7 bases between. Germline V gene sequence: CDR1 SGHRS, CDR2 YFSETQ.

This clonotype was picked up many times. The rearrangement uses TRBV29-1 and TRBJ2-7; weak D call: TRBD1 (6 bases). CDR3 length: 12 residues. Deletions cut 4 bases from V and 0 bases from J, with 7 bases between. Germline CDR1 reads SQVTM; CDR2 reads ANQGSEA. The CDR3 nucleotides are TGCAGCGTTGGAGGGGGCTCCTACGAGCAGTACTTC. Translation gives CSVGGGSYEQYF.

This clonotype was counted ten times or more. The V gene is TRBV2, the J gene TRBJ2-1; 11 nucleotides line up with TRBD1. V dropped 7 bases and J dropped 7; count of bases not matched to a gene: 6. The germline V gene has CDR1 SNHLY and CDR2 FYNNEI. The length of the CDR3 is 14 residues. CDR3 sequence: CASTGTGGLNEQFF. CDR3 bases: TGTGCCAGCACCGGGACAGGGGGATTGAATGAGCAGTTCTTC.

The genes are TRBV6-1 and TRBJ2-4, with D perhaps TRBD2 (6 bases). The J call may be incorrect, as the DNA end agrees better with TRBJ2-7. There are 13 residues in the CDR3. The germline V gene has CDR1 MNHNS and CDR2 SASEGT. This chain's CDR3 is CAGGAGEYYEQYF. CDR3 coding DNA: TGTGCAGGCGGGGCAGGTGAATACTACGAGCAGTACTTC.

This clonotype showed up many times. This chain uses TRBV4-1 with TRBJ2-3; 9 bases are a match to TRBD2. The germline CDR1 and CDR2 sequences are MGHRA and YSYEKL. The CDR3 contains 13 residues. The J segment lost 3 bases and the V segment lost 8 bases, leaving 3 bases of the junction unmatched. The CDR3, as DNA: TGCGCCAGCGGGGCGGGGGGGACAGATACGCAGTATTTT. Translated: CASGAGGTDTQYF.

The chain employs TRBV20-1 and TRBJ1-5; the D is unclear. CDR1 is DFQATT and CDR2 is SNEGSKA in the germline V gene (reference sequence). V was cut by 5 bases and J by 6 bases, with 17 bases left in between. The CDR3 is 14 amino acids. The CDR3 coding sequence is TGCAGTGCTCAGAGCGGAGGGAGTCGTCAGCCCCAGCATTTT. It codes for CSAQSGGSRQPQHF.

This clonotype has at least ten counts. The chain is built from TRBV18 and TRBJ2-5; maybe TRBD2 (6 bases). The length of the CDR3 is 14 residues. The V end lost 2 bases, the J end lost 4 bases, and 11 bases lay between the germline ends. Germline V gene lookup returns CDR1 KGHSH and CDR2 LQKENI. The CDR3 sequence: CASSPGGGTETQYF. CDR3 DNA: TGTGCCAGCTCACCAGGAGGCGGGACAGAGACCCAGTACTTC. The whole variable domain, remainder taken from reference TRBV18 and TRBJ2-5, is NAGVMQNPRHLVRRRGQEARLRCSPMKGHSHVYWYRQLPEEGLKFMVYLQKENIIDESGMPKERFSAEFPKEGPSILRIQQVVRGDSAAYFCASSPGGGTETQYFGPGTRLLVL.

As to this clonotype: One end of the junction varies from germline; a read error may be responsible. This rearrangement joins TRBV3-1 to TRBJ1-4; no clear D. This CDR3 is built from 14 residues. Germline V gene lookup returns CDR1 LGHDT and CDR2 YNNKEL (reference sequence). In nucleotides, the CDR3 is TGTGCCAGCAGCCCCCCGGAACGGAGTGAAAAACGGTTTTTT. Its translation is CASSPPERSEKRFF.

In its sample, this clonotype was seen many times. In nucleotides, the CDR3 is TGCAGTGCTAGTCGGGGGGGCTCAGACTACGAGCAGTACTTC. Translation: CSASRGGSDYEQYF. The J gene is TRBJ2-7, the V gene TRBV20-1; 8 positions match TRBD2. CDR1 and CDR2 (germline): DFQATT, SNEGSKA (reference sequence). V shed 3 bases and J 3 bases; nucleotides not matched to a gene: 7. The CDR3 spans 14 residues.

This clonotype was seen ten or more times. This chain links TRBV5-6 with TRBJ2-5; D is unresolved. Trimming took off 5 bases at V and 5 bases at J, with 10 bases between the two ends. CDR1 and CDR2 from the germline V gene are SGHDT and YYEEEE. The CDR3 extends over 12 amino acids. CDR3 sequence (DNA): TGTGCCAGCAGGACCGGTGGTGAGACCCAGTACTTC. This encodes CASRTGGETQYF.

This clonotype was counted many times. This chain connects TRBV5-4 to TRBJ2-7; 7 bases line up with TRBD1. The J segment lost 5 bases and the V segment lost 4 bases, leaving 9 bases of the junction unmatched. This CDR3 has 14 amino acids. Germline assignment: CDR1 SGHNT and CDR2 YYREEE (reference sequence). CDR3 sequence: CASSHRQGLDEQYF. The CDR3 DNA reads as TGTGCCAGCAGCCATCGACAGGGTCTCGACGAGCAGTACTTC.

This clonotype was observed at least ten times. Possible read error: a much larger clone is one base away. V is TRBV20-1 and J is TRBJ2-5; the D is unclear. The V gene lost 3 bases and the J gene lost 11 bases, with 10 bases spanning the gap. CDR1 is DFQATT and CDR2 is SNEGSKA in the germline V gene (reference sequence). This CDR3 is built from 10 residues. CDR3 region: CSASFNEQYF. As DNA, the CDR3 is TGCAGTGCTAGCTTCAATGAGCAGTACTTC.